This T cell receptor beta chain was identified in a study of cytomegalovirus exposure and HLA in healthy donors. About the research overall: The 120 validation repertoires were produced on the same platform as the roughly 660 repertoires of the first cohort. This was reported in a later analysis.

Repertoires were generated with immunoSEQ multiplex PCR, while TCRdb's copy carries only in-frame clones and drops some. The sample lists about 160,000 clones; 90% to 97% were seen once. This clone was picked up one time. Its target is unknown. Study-wide findings and caveats: The classifier reportedly diagnosed cytomegalovirus status with high specificity and sensitivity. Cytomegalovirus association was assigned to approximately 160 TCR beta chains. According to a subsequent analysis, TCR clusters identified in the first cohort showed a tendency to co-occur across the roughly 120 validation repertoires.

The germline V gene encodes CDR1 MNHEY and CDR2 SMNVEV (reference sequence). The CDR3 length is 16 residues. Trimming cost V 5 bases and J 4 bases; bases outside gene matches: 5. The V call is TRBV27, the J call TRBJ2-3; TRBD2 agrees at 14 bases. Specimen: PBMCs. This clonotype was sampled from a woman between 18 and 29 years old in good health and CMV-seronegative. The CDR3 sequence is CASSPLGLAGADTQYF. Here the CDR3 DNA reads TGTGCCAGCAGTCCCCTGGGACTAGCGGGGGCAGATACGCAGTATTTT.